This T cell receptor beta chain was recovered during a study of blood T cells in healthy people across ages. Each donor supplied 8 to 10 milliliters of peripheral blood. Study-wide results and caveats: Samples with more naive T cells showed higher observed beta diversity.

With respect to this clonotype: What it binds is not known.

CDR3 length: 15 residues. V shed 8 bases and J shed 0 bases, with 16 bases lying between them. CDR1 SGHTA and CDR2 FQGTGA come from the germline V gene. Then a second PCR, running about 6 to 12 cycles, was carried out with a sample-barcoded 5' primer and a J-beta primer mix. MiXCR, applied by TCRdb to the 5' RACE reads, yields one record per CDR3 protein. The sample carries approximately 800,000 distinct CDR3 sequences, about 56% recorded once. The clonotype was recovered from a man in his forties in good health. This chain links TRBV7-3 with TRBJ2-5; a weak D match, TRBD1 (6 bases). Sequencing was performed on blood. CDR3 coding DNA: TGTGCCAGCGGGGTAGGGGGATTCGACCAAGAGACCCAGTACTTC. It encodes CASGVGGFDQETQYF.